A selection of T cell receptor beta chains follows, all from one sample in a study of blood T cell repertoires in COVID-19. The data were produced by immunoSEQ multiplex PCR, yet TCRdb's version contains in-frame clones alone and is incomplete. The table includes a few hundred thousand clones, approximately 84% detected once. Source material: PBMCs or T cells enriched from blood (not recorded which). The source is a woman aged 30 to 39 who had recovered from COVID-19. Each CDR3 is given with its conserved first and last residue. D genes are given only for firm matches. Only part of the rows carry a size: once, few, many, or a class if the clone is expanded.

V,J,D,size,DNA,CDR3
TRBV4-1,TRBJ2-7,.,.,TGCGCCAGCAGCCAAGATCCCGGACTACCCTACGAGCAGTACTTC,CASSQDPGLPYEQYF
TRBV12-3/TRBV12-4,TRBJ2-7,TRBD2,.,TGTGCCAGCACCCCCTGGGGGGGGGTCGAGCAGTACTTC,CASTPWGGVEQYF
TRBV6-4,TRBJ1-1,.,.,TGTGCCAGCAGTGCTAGGGAGGGCACTGAAGCTTTCTTT,CASSAREGTEAFF
TRBV5-1,TRBJ2-6,TRBD2,.,TGCGCCAGCAGCTCCCCGGGGGGAGCTGGGGCCAACGTCCTGACTTTC,CASSSPGGAGANVLTF
TRBV5-5,TRBJ1-5,TRBD1,.,TGTGCCAGCAGCTTAGGACAGGGGGACGGACAGCCCCAGCATTTT,CASSLGQGDGQPQHF
TRBV11-2,TRBJ1-1,.,once,TGTGCCAGCAGCTTAGAATTCACGGGCACTGAAGCTTTCTTT,CASSLEFTGTEAFF
TRBV5-1,TRBJ2-2,TRBD2,few,TGCGCCACAAAGACTAGCGGGAGGAGTGGTACCGGGGAGCTGTTTTTT,CATKTSGRSGTGELFF
TRBV4-1,TRBJ1-2,TRBD1,.,TGCGCCAGCAGCCAAGAGTCGGCAGGGGGCGGCGGCTACACCTTC,CASSQESAGGGGYTF
TRBV28,TRBJ1-2,.,.,TGTGCCAGCAGTCCAGGACACCTTCCTATCTATGGCTACACCTTC,CASSPGHLPIYGYTF
TRBV11-2,TRBJ2-7,TRBD1,.,TGTGCCAGCAGCGTCCCGGGACAGGGTGGATACGAGCAGTACTTC,CASSVPGQGGYEQYF
TRBV28,TRBJ2-3,.,.,TGTGCCAGCACTAACTCCCGGTCAGATACGCAGTATTTT,CASTNSRSDTQYF
TRBV5-8,TRBJ2-1,.,.,TGTGCCAGCAGCTGGGGTGGGGCGAATGAGCAGTTCTTC,CASSWGGANEQFF
TRBV28,TRBJ1-4,TRBD1,few,TGTGCCAGCAGAGTAGGGGGCCTCCCCAAGGTTAATGAAAAACTGTTTTTT,CASRVGGLPKVNEKLFF
TRBV4-2,TRBJ2-7,TRBD1,.,TGTGCCAGCAGCCAAGGTTCTGGACAGGGGGCGGGTGAGCAGTACTTC,CASSQGSGQGAGEQYF
TRBV29-1,TRBJ2-1,TRBD2,.,TGCAGCCAAGGAGTAGCGGGATACAATGAGCAGTTCTTC,CSQGVAGYNEQFF
TRBV28,TRBJ2-2,.,.,TGTGCCAGCAGTTTCGGAAACAGCAACACCGGGGAGCTGTTTTTT,CASSFGNSNTGELFF
TRBV4-2,TRBJ1-2,.,.,TGTGCCAGCAGCCAAGATGGACTTTATGGCTACACCTTC,CASSQDGLYGYTF
TRBV28,TRBJ1-1,TRBD1,.,TGTGCCAGCATAGATGCCGGGACAGGGAACACTGAAGCTTTCTTT,CASIDAGTGNTEAFF
TRBV9,TRBJ2-3,.,once,TGTGCCAGCAGCGTACTAGAACTCACAGATACGCAGTATTTT,CASSVLELTDTQYF
TRBV6-4,TRBJ2-3,TRBD2,.,TGTGCCAGCAGTGAAGCGGGGGGGGCCACAGATACGCAGTATTTT,CASSEAGGATDTQYF
TRBV5-5,TRBJ2-6,.,.,TGTGCCAGCAGCTTGGGAGGAGTCTCTCTGTGGGCCAACGTCCTGACTTTC,CASSLGGVSLWANVLTF
TRBV10-3,TRBJ2-2,.,.,TGTGCCATCAGCCTTGGTAACATGGGCGACCCCGGGGAGCTGTTTTTT,CAISLGNMGDPGELFF
TRBV28,TRBJ2-1,TRBD1,.,TGTGCCAGCAGTTCCCGGGACAGGGGGCGATACAATGAGCAGTTCTTC,CASSSRDRGRYNEQFF
TRBV28,TRBJ2-7,TRBD1,.,TGTGCCAGCAGTGGGGCGGACAGGGTTTCGCAGCAGTACTTC,CASSGADRVSQQYF
TRBV29-1,TRBJ2-1,.,.,TGCAGCGTTGATCGAGGGAGCTCCTACAATGAGCAGTTCTTC,CSVDRGSSYNEQFF
TRBV6-4,TRBJ2-3,.,once,TGTGCCAGCAGAATAACATATAGCACAGATACGCAGTATTTT,CASRITYSTDTQYF
TRBV19,TRBJ1-2,.,once,TGTGCCAGTAGGCAGGGGTATGGCTACACCTTC,CASRQGYGYTF
TRBV5-4,TRBJ1-1,.,.,TGTGCCAGCAGCTCCAGCCCGGGATCGAACACTGAAGCTTTCTTT,CASSSSPGSNTEAFF
TRBV19,TRBJ2-1,.,many,TGTGCCAGTAGTATTTCTGGCGCGGTAGGCTCCTACAATGAGCAGTTCTTC,CASSISGAVGSYNEQFF
TRBV5-1,TRBJ2-5,.,few,TGCGCCAGCAGCGCCGGGTCCCAAGAGACCCAGTACTTC,CASSAGSQETQYF
TRBV6-5,TRBJ1-5,.,.,TGTGCCAGCAGTTCTACAGGGTCGAGCAATCAGCCCCAGCATTTT,CASSSTGSSNQPQHF
TRBV2,TRBJ2-3,.,.,TGTGCCAGCAGTGATGCGGGGTATGGAGATACGCAGTATTTT,CASSDAGYGDTQYF
TRBV13,TRBJ1-2,TRBD1,.,TGTGCCAGCAGCTTAACCGGTGGACAGGCGTGGTATGGCTACACCTTC,CASSLTGGQAWYGYTF
TRBV13,TRBJ2-7,TRBD1,few,TGTGCCAGCAGCTTTGGACAGGGAGAGGGTTACGAGCAGTACTTC,CASSFGQGEGYEQYF
TRBV5-6,TRBJ1-1,.,.,TGTGCCAGCGAACGTTTAGGGTCAGGGGACACTGAAGCTTTCTTT,CASERLGSGDTEAFF
TRBV19,TRBJ1-2,TRBD1,few,TGTGCCAGTAGTAACCGGGACAGACTGTTCACCTTC,CASSNRDRLFTF
TRBV7-2,TRBJ2-7,.,once,TGTGCCAGCAGCCCTCTCACGAGGGAGCAGTACTTC,CASSPLTREQYF
TRBV5-1,TRBJ2-5,.,.,TGCGCCAGCAGCTTGCCAGGGTTTGGAGAGACCCAGTACTTC,CASSLPGFGETQYF
TRBV4-2,TRBJ1-4,.,.,TGTGCCAGCAGCCAAGAAGTCAGTCAGGGATGGAACGAAAAACTGTTTTTT,CASSQEVSQGWNEKLFF
TRBV5-1,TRBJ1-2,TRBD1,.,TGCGCCAGCAGCGGACAGGGCGTGGAGGGCTACACCTTC,CASSGQGVEGYTF
TRBV7-2,TRBJ2-3,.,.,TGTGCCAGCAGCTTGAGCGATACGCAGTATTTT,CASSLSDTQYF
TRBV7-9,TRBJ2-7,TRBD1,.,TGTGCCAGCAGCGAGACAGGGCCCGAGCAGTACTTC,CASSETGPEQYF
TRBV11-2,TRBJ1-3,.,.,TGTGCCAGCAGGGACGGCGTGGGGGCCTCCGGAAACACCATATATTTT,CASRDGVGASGNTIYF
TRBV5-1,TRBJ1-1,TRBD1,.,TGCGCCAGCAGCTTTCTGGGGACAGGTGGTTTTGTGGCTGAAGCTTTCTTT,CASSFLGTGGFVAEAFF
TRBV20-1,TRBJ1-2,TRBD1,.,TGCAGTGCTAGTGAGGGGGCGCTGGATGGCTACACCTTC,CSASEGALDGYTF
TRBV11-2,TRBJ1-2,TRBD1,.,TGTGCCAGCAGCTTAGGGTGGTCACCGGGGACAGGGGATCCCGGCTACACCTTC,CASSLGWSPGTGDPGYTF
TRBV15,TRBJ1-1,TRBD1,.,TGTGCCACCAGCAGTGGGACAGGGACAATCACTGAAGCTTTCTTT,CATSSGTGTITEAFF
TRBV5-4,TRBJ1-5,.,.,TGTGCCAGCAGCCACCGGTGGGGGGGGGTGCAGCCCCAGCATTTT,CASSHRWGGVQPQHF
TRBV2,TRBJ2-1,.,.,TGTGCCAGCAGTGAGGAGGGACTGGGAAGGAATGAGCAGTTCTTC,CASSEEGLGRNEQFF
TRBV4-1,TRBJ2-7,TRBD1,.,TGCGCCAGCAGCCGTGACAGGGGATACGAGCAGTACTTC,CASSRDRGYEQYF
TRBV5-1,TRBJ1-5,.,.,TGCGCCAGCAGCTTGTGGGGAGGCAATCAGCCCCAGCATTTT,CASSLWGGNQPQHF
TRBV12-3/TRBV12-4,TRBJ2-3,.,.,TGTGCCACCTCCCCCCGGGGCACAGATACGCAGTATTTT,CATSPRGTDTQYF
TRBV3-1/TRBV3-2,TRBJ2-7,TRBD2,.,TGTGCCAGCAGCTCAACGCCCCTAATAGCGGGGGACGAGCAGTACTTC,CASSSTPLIAGDEQYF
TRBV5-6,TRBJ1-6,.,.,TGTGCCAGCAGCCTCACGGGGGATGGTTCACCCCTCCACTTT,CASSLTGDGSPLHF